The T cell receptor (beta chain) described here comes from a study of blood T cells in healthy people across ages. PCR was performed a second time for roughly 6 to 12 cycles using a sample-barcoded 5' primer and a J-beta primer mix. Each CDR3 protein gets one entry after TCRdb re-called the 5' RACE reads with MiXCR. The table has 550,000 to 750,000 distinct CDR3 sequences, roughly 21% seen once. This clonotype has just a few counts. The CDR3 runs 16 residues. Germline V lookup: CDR1 LNHDA, CDR2 SQIVND (reference sequence). V trimming: 5 bases; J trimming: 1 base; junction bases outside the gene matches: 5.

The sample taken for sequencing was blood. This receptor was taken from an older man in good health. The rearrangement uses TRBV19 and TRBJ2-5; the match to TRBD2 covers 12 bases. The CDR3 DNA reads TGTGCCAGTAGTCCCTGGACTAGCGGGACCCAAGAGACCCAGTACTTC. Translation: CASSPWTSGTQETQYF.